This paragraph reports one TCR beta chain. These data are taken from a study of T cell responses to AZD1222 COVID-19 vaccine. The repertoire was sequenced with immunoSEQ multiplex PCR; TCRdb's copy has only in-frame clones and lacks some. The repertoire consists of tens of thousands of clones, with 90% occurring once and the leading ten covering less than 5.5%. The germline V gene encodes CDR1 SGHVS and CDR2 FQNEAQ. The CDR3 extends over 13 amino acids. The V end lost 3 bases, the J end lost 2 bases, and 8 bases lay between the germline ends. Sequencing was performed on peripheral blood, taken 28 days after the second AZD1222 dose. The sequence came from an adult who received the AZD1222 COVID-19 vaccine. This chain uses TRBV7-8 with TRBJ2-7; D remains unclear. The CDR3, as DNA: TGTGCCAGCAGCTTGTATGATCCCTACGAGCAGTACTTC. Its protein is CASSLYDPYEQYF.